The present TCR beta chain was sequenced within a study of cytomegalovirus exposure and HLA in healthy donors. Study context: The 100 to 150 validation repertoires matched the 650 to 850 first-cohort repertoires in platform, a later analysis reported.

Sequencing was performed with immunoSEQ multiplex PCR; in TCRdb, only in-frame clones are kept and a portion is missing. Among about 170,000 clones listed, about 95% were seen once. This clone was counted only a few times. Its target is unknown. The V and J ends lost 2 bases and 11 bases respectively, with 10 bases between them. The V gene's germline CDR1 is SNHLY and CDR2 FYNNEI. This CDR3 comprises 12 residues. The study, taken as a whole, reports: Most TCRs appeared rarely, but some public TCRs recurred in many donors.

Sequenced sample: PBMCs. This clonotype was sampled from a woman aged 18-35 years in good health and CMV-seronegative. The J gene is TRBJ1-3, the V gene TRBV2; D remains ambiguous. In nucleotides, the CDR3 is TGTGCCAGCAGTGAAAATGGGCCTGCCATATATTTT. Residues: CASSENGPAIYF. Supplemented by reference TRBV2 and TRBJ1-3, the full variable domain reads EPEVTQTPSHQVTQMGQEVILRCVPISNHLYFYWYRQILGQKVEFLVSFYNNEISEKSEIFDDQFSVERPDGSNFTLKIRSTKLEDSAMYFCASSENGPAIYFGEGSWLTVV.